Listed below are T cell receptor beta chains from one sample, sequenced in a study of blood T cell repertoires in COVID-19. The method was immunoSEQ multiplex PCR; TCRdb's version includes in-frame clones alone and lacks a portion of them. The sample shows 270,000 or so clones, approximately 89% of them seen only once. The sample taken for sequencing was peripheral blood. The receptors shown here come from a woman aged 40 to 55 who had recovered from COVID-19. CDR3s include the opening cysteine and the closing phenylalanine or tryptophan. D genes are given only for firm matches.

J gene,D gene,V gene,CDR3 protein,CDR3 DNA
TRBJ2-7,.,TRBV3-1/TRBV3-2,CASSQDSQAPYEQYF,TGTGCCAGCAGCCAAGATAGTCAGGCCCCCTACGAGCAGTACTTC
TRBJ2-1,TRBD1,TRBV10-3,CAISDPGQGGNEQFF,TGTGCCATCAGTGACCCTGGACAGGGGGGGAATGAGCAGTTCTTC
TRBJ1-4,TRBD1,TRBV6-2/TRBV6-3,CASSKNSGTGGEKLFF,TGTGCCAGCAGCAAGAATTCCGGGACAGGTGGTGAAAAACTGTTTTTT
TRBJ1-2,.,TRBV2,CASSEQGNYGYTF,TGTGCCAGCAGTGAACAGGGAAACTATGGCTACACCTTC
TRBJ2-5,TRBD2,TRBV6-2/TRBV6-3,CASSYGGTSRETQYF,TGTGCCAGCAGTTACGGTGGGACTAGTCGCGAGACCCAGTACTTC
TRBJ2-5,TRBD2,TRBV9,CASSVRGGEGTSGSGETQYF,TGTGCCAGCAGCGTAAGAGGGGGCGAGGGGACTAGCGGGTCGGGTGAGACCCAGTACTTC
TRBJ1-4,TRBD1,TRBV27,CASSSWTGKGEKLFF,TGTGCCAGCAGTTCATGGACAGGGAAAGGTGAAAAACTGTTTTTT
TRBJ1-2,.,TRBV6-5,CASRHRDAYGYTF,TGTGCCAGCAGACACAGGGATGCATATGGCTACACCTTC
TRBJ2-5,TRBD1,TRBV5-1,CASSYGQGGETQYF,TGCGCCAGCAGCTATGGACAGGGAGGCGAGACCCAGTACTTC
TRBJ1-3,.,TRBV18,CASSPGRGAGNTIYF,TGTGCCAGCTCACCAGGCAGGGGAGCTGGAAACACCATATATTTT
TRBJ2-2,.,TRBV3-1/TRBV3-2,CASSQEIVAAHRELFF,TGTGCCAGCAGCCAAGAAATAGTAGCGGCCCACCGGGAGCTGTTTTTT
TRBJ1-1,.,TRBV30,CAWGRGGAGTEAFF,TGTGCCTGGGGTCGGGGGGGCGCGGGCACTGAAGCTTTCTTT
TRBJ2-2,TRBD2,TRBV11-3,CASSLWSGANTGELFF,TGTGCCAGCAGCCTTTGGAGCGGGGCGAACACCGGGGAGCTGTTTTTT